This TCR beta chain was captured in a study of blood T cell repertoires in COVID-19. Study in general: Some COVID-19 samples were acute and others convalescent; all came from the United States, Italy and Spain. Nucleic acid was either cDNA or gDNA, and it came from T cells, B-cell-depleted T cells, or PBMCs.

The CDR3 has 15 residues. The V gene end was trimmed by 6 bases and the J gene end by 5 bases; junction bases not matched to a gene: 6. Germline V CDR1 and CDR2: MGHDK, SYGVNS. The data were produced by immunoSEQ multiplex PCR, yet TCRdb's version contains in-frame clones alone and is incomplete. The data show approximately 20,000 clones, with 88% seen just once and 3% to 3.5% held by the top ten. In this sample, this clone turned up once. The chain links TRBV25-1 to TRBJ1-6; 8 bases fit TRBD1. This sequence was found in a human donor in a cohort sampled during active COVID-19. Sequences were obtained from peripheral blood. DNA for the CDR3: TGTGCCAGCAGGGGAGACAGGGGCGATAATTCACCCCTCCACTTT. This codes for CASRGDRGDNSPLHF.